Below, 30 T cell receptor beta chains from the same sample are listed, as sequenced in a study of T-cell memory formation after mild COVID-19. TCRdb independently ran MiXCR on the 5' RACE reads; one entry per CDR3 protein. Altogether 250,000 to 350,000 distinct CDR3 sequences are present, about 16% being singletons, with the ten largest covering approximately 25%. The sequencing input was PBMCs or a T cell subset sorted from them (not recorded which). These receptor sequences come from a man between 18 and 35 years old who had mild COVID-19 (a few samples of this study predate the infection). Cell type and time point are not known.

The V and J genes are TRBV19 and TRBJ2-7; no clear D gene. V was shortened by 1 base and J by 0 bases, with 4 bases between the two germline ends. The CDR3 has 13 residues. Per the germline V gene, CDR1 is LNHDA and CDR2 is SQIVND (reference sequence). CDR3 sequence (DNA): TGTGCCAGTAGTATAGGTCTCTCCTACGAGCAGTACGTC. Residues: CASSIGLSYEQYV.

This chain uses TRBV24-1 with TRBJ1-6; D gene ambiguous. The CDR3 extends over 18 amino acids. The V end was cut by 2 bases, the J end by 0 bases, with 13 bases between. Germline CDR1 reads KGHDR; CDR2 reads SFDVKD. CDR3 bases: TGTGCCACCAGTGATTCATCGACGGAGAGCTCCTATAATTCACCCCTCCACTTT. Translating gives CATSDSSTESSYNSPLHF.

J is TRBJ2-4 and V is TRBV5-1; perhaps TRBD2 as D (6 bases). Deletions cut 0 bases from V and 11 bases from J, with 12 bases between. The length of the CDR3 is 13 residues. The germline gives CDR1 SGHRS, CDR2 YFSETQ. The DNA of the CDR3 is TGCGCCAGCAGCTTGGAGGGATTAGCGGTTCAGTACTTC. Residues: CASSLEGLAVQYF.

For the CDR3, the DNA is TGCGCCAGCAGCCCTCGCTCGGGGACTGGGGCCAACGTCCTGACTTTC. It translates to CASSPRSGTGANVLTF. The chain carries TRBV5-1 and TRBJ2-6, with D possibly TRBD2 on 5 matching bases. The CDR3 consists of 16 residues. V lost 4 bases, J lost 2 bases, and 13 bases lay in between. Germline assignment: CDR1 SGHRS and CDR2 YFSETQ. Based on the CDR3 plus reference TRBV5-1 and TRBJ2-6, the full variable domain is KAGVTQTPRYLIKTRGQQVTLSCSPISGHRSVSWYQQTPGQGLQFLFEYFSETQRNKGNFPGRFSGRQFSNSRSEMNVSTLELGDSALYLCASSPRSGTGANVLTFGAGSRLTVL.

The chain employs TRBV5-1 and TRBJ2-3; 11 bases are a match to TRBD1. V lost 2 bases, J lost 1 base, and 3 bases stayed unmatched. Looked up from germline, CDR1 is SGHRS and CDR2 is YFSETQ. The CDR3 spans 16 residues. This chain's CDR3 is CASSLGTGGGTDTQYF. Written as DNA, the CDR3 is TGCGCCAGCAGCTTAGGGACAGGGGGAGGCACAGATACGCAGTATTTT.

This clonotype was observed a few times. The rearrangement joins TRBV5-1 to TRBJ2-5; 14 bases are shared with TRBD2. CDR3 size: 16 residues. J was trimmed by 1 base and V by 4 bases; bases with no gene match: 3. CDR1 is SGHRS and CDR2 is YFSETQ in the germline V gene. In nucleotides, the CDR3 is TGCGCCAGCAGCACGGGACTAGCGGGAGTCCAAGAGACCCAGTACTTC. Protein product: CASSTGLAGVQETQYF.

There are many counts of this clonotype. The V gene is TRBV5-1, the J gene TRBJ2-3; 10 bases are shared with TRBD2. Unmatched junction bases numbered 6, after V lost 3 bases and J lost 5 bases. CDR3 length equals 15 residues. The germline CDR1 and CDR2 sequences are SGHRS and YFSETQ. The CDR3 spells CASSSSGGAGDTQYF. In DNA form, the CDR3 reads TGCGCCAGCAGCTCGAGCGGGGGGGCCGGAGATACGCAGTATTTT.

In this sample, this clonotype turned up many times. The CDR3 bases are TGTGCCAGCAGCCCCACGGGGGGGAACTACAATGAGCAGTTCTTC. This codes for CASSPTGGNYNEQFF. The chain is built from TRBV7-6 and TRBJ2-1; TRBD2 matches 8 bases. V trimming: 5 bases; J trimming: 3 bases; junction bases outside the gene matches: 6. This CDR3 has 15 amino acids. Germline V gives CDR1 SGHVS, CDR2 FNYEAQ.

The J gene is TRBJ2-7, the V gene TRBV6-2 or TRBV6-3; tentative D call: TRBD2 (6 bases). The length of the CDR3 is 13 residues. Germline CDR1 is MNHEY and CDR2 is SVGEGT. Trimming stripped 7 bases from V and 3 bases from J, with 13 bases between. CDR3 sequence: CASTITGVYEQYF. The CDR3, as DNA: TGTGCCAGCACCATTACGGGAGTCTACGAGCAGTACTTC.

This chain joins TRBV7-6 and TRBJ2-1; D possibly uses TRBD1 or TRBD2 (5 bases each). V dropped 5 bases and J dropped 8 bases, with 19 bases sitting between them. CDR3 size: 15 residues. CDR1 SGHVS and CDR2 FNYEAQ come from the germline V gene. CDR3 in DNA: TGTGCCAGCAGCCCGGGGACGGCCGGTGCGGATGAGCAGTTCTTC. Translating it yields CASSPGTAGADEQFF.

This rearrangement joins TRBV12-3 or TRBV12-4 to TRBJ2-7; D is ambiguous. The length of the CDR3 is 11 residues. The ends were cut back, 3 bases at V and 7 bases at J, with 7 bases in the middle. CDR3: CASSLRQEQYF. In DNA form, the CDR3 reads TGTGCCAGCAGTTTGCGGCAGGAGCAGTACTTC.

This clonotype was seen more than once but under ten times. This chain connects TRBV5-1 to TRBJ2-2, with a weak D call TRBD2 (5 bases). This CDR3 has 15 amino acids. Trimming left V 5 bases short and J 5 bases short, with 16 bases between. Germline values: CDR1 SGHRS, CDR2 YFSETQ. The CDR3 coding sequence is TGCGCCAGCAGTCCGGATTTCTCGGGGACCGGGGAGCTGTTTTTT. It yields the protein CASSPDFSGTGELFF.

This clonotype was seen ten or more times. This sequence joins TRBV9 and TRBJ2-5; possibly TRBD2 for D (6 bases). CDR3 size: 13 residues. V lost 4 bases to trimming and J lost 1 base, with 8 bases between them. CDR1 and CDR2 from the germline V gene are SGDLS and YYNGEE. The CDR3 here is CASSLTSQETQYF. DNA for the CDR3: TGTGCCAGCAGCCTGACTAGCCAAGAGACCCAGTACTTC.

The chain has TRBV24-1 and TRBJ2-1; D is unresolved. Germline assignment: CDR1 KGHDR and CDR2 SFDVKD. The V gene lost 3 bases and the J gene lost 0 bases, with 17 bases spanning the gap. This CDR3 has 18 amino acids. The CDR3 loop reads CATSDAASERRSYNEQFF. The CDR3, as DNA: TGTGCCACCAGTGATGCTGCATCGGAGCGACGCTCCTACAATGAGCAGTTCTTC.

In this sample, this clonotype turned up a few times. The rearrangement uses TRBV20-1 and TRBJ1-2; TRBD1 agrees at 12 bases. Looked up from germline, CDR1 is DFQATT and CDR2 is SNEGSKA (reference sequence). This CDR3 is 18 amino acids long. The V and J ends lost 2 bases and 3 bases, in that order; junction bases with no gene match: 13. The CDR3 loop reads CSARSTPGTGGSDYGYTF. CDR3 sequence (DNA): TGCAGTGCTAGATCTACCCCGGGGACAGGGGGCAGTGACTATGGCTACACCTTC.

This clonotype was counted only a few times. The V call is TRBV29-1, the J call TRBJ1-1; D unresolved. The CDR3 is 13 amino acids. Germline V gene sequence: CDR1 SQVTM, CDR2 ANQGSEA. Trimming cost V 2 bases and J 4 bases, with 11 bases left between them. CDR3: CSVERDPVTEAFF. In DNA form, the CDR3 reads TGCAGCGTTGAAAGGGATCCTGTCACTGAAGCTTTCTTT.

The chain recombines TRBV5-5 with TRBJ2-7; no definite D call. V was cut by 0 bases and J by 0 bases, with 4 bases left in between. Germline V gene sequence: CDR1 SGHKS, CDR2 YYEKEE (reference sequence). The CDR3 contains 13 residues. Here the CDR3 reads CASSLDISYEQYF. The DNA for the CDR3 is TGTGCCAGCAGCTTGGACATCTCCTACGAGCAGTACTTC.

This clonotype has a handful of counts. The gene calls are TRBV20-1 and TRBJ2-3, with unresolved D. Germline-derived CDR1 and CDR2 are DFQATT and SNEGSKA (reference sequence). The V end was cut by 6 bases, the J end by 2 bases, with 12 bases between. There are 13 residues in the CDR3. CDR3 residues: CSALGSPTDTQYF. The CDR3, as DNA: TGCAGTGCGTTGGGCTCCCCCACAGATACGCAGTATTTT.

The genes are TRBV7-2 and TRBJ1-5; no clear D. This CDR3 region has 18 residues. V was trimmed by 8 bases and J by 3 bases, leaving 26 bases between them. Germline lookup yields CDR1 SGHTA and CDR2 FQGNSA. The CDR3 protein is CASAVTGIPYSNNQPQHF. In nucleotides, the CDR3 is TGTGCCAGCGCCGTCACGGGGATTCCTTATTCGAACAATCAGCCCCAGCATTTT.

The V call is TRBV4-2, the J call TRBJ2-2; the D gene is possibly TRBD1 (5 bases). CDR1 and CDR2 from the germline V gene are LGHNA and YNFKEQ. The CDR3 totals 15 residues. V gave up 4 bases and J gave up 1 base, with 10 bases separating them. The CDR3 region is CASSPADRNTGELFF. The CDR3 nucleotides read TGTGCCAGCAGCCCTGCCGACAGGAACACCGGGGAGCTGTTTTTT.

This clonotype appeared a few times. The chain is built from TRBV30 and TRBJ1-2; D is undetermined. Trimming took off 3 bases at V and 4 bases at J, with 15 bases between the two ends. In germline, CDR1 is GTSNPN, CDR2 SVGIG (reference sequence). The CDR3 loop spans 14 amino acids. As DNA, the CDR3 is TGTGCCTGGAGCCAAGCTGCCGGCGCCTATGGCTACACCTTC. It translates to CAWSQAAGAYGYTF. Using reference TRBV30 and TRBJ1-2 for the parts outside the CDR3, the full variable domain is SQTIHQWPATLVQPVGSPLSLECTVEGTSNPNLYWYRQAAGRGLQLLFYSVGIGQISSEVPQNLSASRPQDRQFILSSKKLLLSDSGFYLCAWSQAAGAYGYTFGSGTRLTVV.

This clonotype was picked up many times. The CDR3 region is CASSLLGRLDDTQYF. CDR3 sequence (DNA): TGTGCCAGCAGCTTATTAGGCAGGCTGGATGATACGCAGTATTTT. The V and J genes are TRBV7-2 and TRBJ2-3; D is undetermined. The germline V gene has CDR1 SGHTA and CDR2 FQGNSA. The ends were cut back, 2 bases at V and 6 bases at J, with 15 bases in the middle. The CDR3 covers 15 residues. Supplemented by reference TRBV7-2 and TRBJ2-3, the full variable domain reads GAGVSQSPSNKVTEKGKDVELRCDPISGHTALYWYRQSLGQGLEFLIYFQGNSAPDKSGLPSDRFSAERTGGSVSTLTIQRTQQEDSAVYLCASSLLGRLDDTQYFGPGTRLTVL.

The chain combines TRBV29-1 with TRBJ2-3; 11 bases are shared with TRBD2. Germline lookup yields CDR1 SQVTM and CDR2 ANQGSEA. V dropped 4 bases and J dropped 6; count of bases not matched to a gene: 6. The CDR3 has 14 residues. The CDR3 spells CSVVIAGGLDTQYF. The CDR3, as DNA: TGCAGCGTTGTTATAGCGGGGGGGCTTGATACGCAGTATTTT.

This clonotype was counted only a few times. This sequence joins TRBV3-1 and TRBJ1-1; TRBD1 is a possible D gene (6 bases). The CDR3 has 15 residues. Trimming shortened V by 6 bases and J by 6 bases, and 20 bases separated the two germline ends. Germline V lookup: CDR1 LGHDT, CDR2 YNNKEL (reference sequence). The CDR3 loop reads CASRLHTGRGAEAFF. The CDR3 nucleotides are TGTGCCAGCAGATTACATACAGGGAGAGGCGCTGAAGCTTTCTTT.

The chain recombines TRBV3-1 with TRBJ1-4; D remains unclear. CDR1 LGHDT and CDR2 YNNKEL come from the germline V gene (reference sequence). This CDR3 spans 17 amino acids. V shed 1 base and J shed 0 bases, with 12 bases lying between them. CDR3 protein: CASSQGTTLATNEKLFF. The CDR3 DNA follows: TGTGCCAGCAGCCAAGGGACGACACTTGCAACTAATGAAAAACTGTTTTTT.

This clonotype was picked up a small number of times. The V gene is TRBV5-1, the J gene TRBJ1-1; the match to TRBD1 covers 11 bases. Trimming took 0 bases from V and 3 from J; bases not matched to a gene: 7. CDR1 SGHRS and CDR2 YFSETQ come from the germline V gene. This CDR3 is 17 amino acids long. CDR3 DNA: TGCGCCAGCAGCTTGGTAGGGACAGGGGGGAGTTACACTGAAGCTTTCTTT. The encoded protein is CASSLVGTGGSYTEAFF.

The genes are TRBV30 and TRBJ1-5; no reliable D call. The CDR3 length is 15 residues. The germline CDR1 and CDR2 sequences are GTSNPN and SVGIG (reference sequence). V lost 0 bases and J lost 4, with 13 bases in between. This chain's CDR3 is CAWSVDWGMNQPQHF. The CDR3 DNA sequence: TGTGCCTGGAGTGTAGATTGGGGAATGAATCAGCCCCAGCATTTT.

The rearrangement uses TRBV5-5 and TRBJ2-7; D unclear. The CDR3 contains 17 residues. In germline, CDR1 is SGHKS, CDR2 YYEKEE (reference sequence). Trimming took off 2 bases at V and 5 bases at J, with 23 bases between the two ends. DNA of the CDR3: TGTGCCAGCAGCTTTTCTTTTGCAGCCGAATTTTTCGACGAGCAGTACTTC. Translating it yields CASSFSFAAEFFDEQYF.

This clonotype was detected a few times. The rearrangement uses TRBV5-6 and TRBJ1-1, with 7 bases identical to TRBD1. Germline assignment: CDR1 SGHDT and CDR2 YYEEEE. This CDR3 region has 17 residues. J lost 0 bases, V lost 1 base, and 9 bases had no gene match. The CDR3 bases are TGTGCCAGCAGCTTGAAACGGGACAGCCTCATGAACACTGAAGCTTTCTTT. Its protein product is CASSLKRDSLMNTEAFF.

This chain uses TRBV6-6 with TRBJ2-3; 9 bases agree with TRBD2. V lost 8 bases to trimming and J lost 5 bases; unmatched junction nucleotides: 14. Germline values: CDR1 MNHNY, CDR2 SVGAGI (reference sequence). CDR3 length: 16 amino acids. DNA for the CDR3: TGTGCCAGCCTAAACCCTGGCGGGGGGGGTGGAGATACGCAGTATTTT. As protein: CASLNPGGGGGDTQYF.